These T cell receptor beta chains were read from a single sample in a study of cytomegalovirus exposure and HLA in healthy donors. The data were produced by immunoSEQ multiplex PCR, yet TCRdb's version contains in-frame clones alone and is incomplete. The sample includes 170,000 or so clones, roughly 80% seen only once; the top ten take about 7%. Source material: PBMCs. The receptor set was obtained from a man aged 25-40 years in good health and CMV-seropositive. Each CDR3 is given with its conserved first and last residue. A D gene is named only where the DNA matches it firmly.

TRBV7-2	NA	TRBJ2-3	CASSLRYRVPQYF	TGTGCCAGCAGCCTAAGATACAGGGTCCCGCAGTATTTT
TRBV7-9	NA	TRBJ2-1	CASSGGTRPYNEQFF	TGTGCCAGCAGCGGCGGGACCAGGCCTTACAATGAGCAGTTCTTC
TRBV19	NA	TRBJ1-1	CASSIMGGANTEAFF	TGTGCCAGTAGTATTATGGGGGGGGCGAACACTGAAGCTTTCTTT
TRBV27	TRBD1	TRBJ1-4	CASSLGTGSEKLFF	TGTGCCAGCAGTTTAGGGACAGGGAGTGAAAAACTGTTTTTT
TRBV27	TRBD2	TRBJ2-7	CASSDGLAGYEQYF	TGTGCCAGCAGCGACGGACTAGCGGGCTACGAGCAGTACTTC
TRBV6-5	TRBD2	TRBJ2-3	CASSYWTSGGRDTQYF	TGTGCCAGCAGTTACTGGACTAGCGGGGGGCGAGATACGCAGTATTTT
TRBV6-5	TRBD1	TRBJ2-1	CASSEGQGWYEQFF	TGTGCCAGCAGCGAGGGACAGGGTTGGTATGAGCAGTTCTTC
TRBV5-8	TRBD1	TRBJ1-4	CASSRGTGELNEKLFF	TGTGCCAGCAGCCGCGGGACAGGGGAGCTTAATGAAAAACTGTTTTTT
TRBV9	TRBD2	TRBJ2-2	CASSVHPTSGINTGELFF	TGTGCCAGCAGCGTCCATCCAACTAGCGGGATTAACACCGGGGAGCTGTTTTTT
TRBV6-5	NA	TRBJ2-3	CASSYLGRYTDTQYF	TGTGCCAGCAGTTACTTAGGGAGATACACAGATACGCAGTATTTT